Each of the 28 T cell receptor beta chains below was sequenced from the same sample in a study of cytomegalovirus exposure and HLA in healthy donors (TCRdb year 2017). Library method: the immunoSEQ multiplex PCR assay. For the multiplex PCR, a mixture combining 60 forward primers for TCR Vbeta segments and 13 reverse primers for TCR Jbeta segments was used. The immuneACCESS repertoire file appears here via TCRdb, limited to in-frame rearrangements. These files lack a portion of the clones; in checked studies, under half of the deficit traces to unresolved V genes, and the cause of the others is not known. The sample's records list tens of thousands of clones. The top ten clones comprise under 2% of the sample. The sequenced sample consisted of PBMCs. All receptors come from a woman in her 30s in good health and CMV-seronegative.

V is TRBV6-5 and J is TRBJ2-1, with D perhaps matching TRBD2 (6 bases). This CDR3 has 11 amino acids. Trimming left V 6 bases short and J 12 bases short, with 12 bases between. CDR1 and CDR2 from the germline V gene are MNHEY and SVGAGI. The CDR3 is CASRNRGMQFF. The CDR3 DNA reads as TGTGCCAGCAGAAACCGGGGGATGCAGTTCTTC.

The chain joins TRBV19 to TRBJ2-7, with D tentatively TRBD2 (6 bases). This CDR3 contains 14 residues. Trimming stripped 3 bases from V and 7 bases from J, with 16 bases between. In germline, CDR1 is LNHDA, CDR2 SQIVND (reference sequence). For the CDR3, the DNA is TGTGCCAGTAGTATGGCCGGAGGGCCAAGTGAGCAGTACTTC. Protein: CASSMAGGPSEQYF.

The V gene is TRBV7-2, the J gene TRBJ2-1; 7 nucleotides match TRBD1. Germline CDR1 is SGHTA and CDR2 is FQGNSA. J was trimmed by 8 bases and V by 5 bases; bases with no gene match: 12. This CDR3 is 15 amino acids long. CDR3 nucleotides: TGTGCCAGCAGCCCACAGGGGAAGGGTATCTATGAGCAGTTCTTC. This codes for CASSPQGKGIYEQFF.

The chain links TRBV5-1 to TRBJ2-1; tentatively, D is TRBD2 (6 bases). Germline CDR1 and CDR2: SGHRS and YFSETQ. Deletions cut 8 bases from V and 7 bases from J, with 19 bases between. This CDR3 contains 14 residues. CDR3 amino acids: CASSLRTSGNEQFF. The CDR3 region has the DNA TGCGCCAGTAGCCTACGGACGAGCGGGAATGAGCAGTTCTTC.

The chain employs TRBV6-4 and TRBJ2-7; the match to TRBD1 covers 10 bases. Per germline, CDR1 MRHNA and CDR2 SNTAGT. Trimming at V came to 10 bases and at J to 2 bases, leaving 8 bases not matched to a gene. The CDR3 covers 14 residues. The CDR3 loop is CATRRDRGPYEQYF. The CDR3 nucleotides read TGTGCCACCCGACGGGACAGGGGCCCCTACGAGCAGTACTTC.

The CDR3 sequence: CASSVAAAGGAYEQYF. DNA for the CDR3: TGTGCCAGCAGCGTAGCGGCAGCGGGAGGGGCCTACGAGCAGTACTTC. The chain couples TRBV9 to TRBJ2-7; 10 nucleotides align to TRBD2. There are 16 residues in the CDR3. V dropped 0 bases and J dropped 2; count of bases not matched to a gene: 5. Germline assignment: CDR1 SGDLS and CDR2 YYNGEE.

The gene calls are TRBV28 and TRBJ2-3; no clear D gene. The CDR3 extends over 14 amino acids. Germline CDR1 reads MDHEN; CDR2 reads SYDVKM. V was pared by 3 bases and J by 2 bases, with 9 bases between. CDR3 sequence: CASSFGGDTDTQYF. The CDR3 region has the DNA TGTGCCAGCAGTTTCGGCGGTGACACAGATACGCAGTATTTT.

In DNA form, the CDR3 reads TGTGCCAGCAGCCCCTTTACAGGGGGCGCTTATGGCTATGGCTACACCTTC. Protein product: CASSPFTGGAYGYGYTF. The chain recombines TRBV7-8 with TRBJ1-2; 9 bases are shared with TRBD1. CDR1 is SGHVS and CDR2 is FQNEAQ in the germline V gene. Trimming removed 5 bases from V and 4 bases from J; junction bases left unmatched: 14. This CDR3 is built from 17 residues.

The CDR3 sequence: CATSRDQKLAHEQYF. In DNA form, the CDR3 reads TGTGCCACCAGCAGAGATCAGAAACTAGCGCACGAGCAGTACTTC. The chain links TRBV15 to TRBJ2-7, with TRBD2 matching 7 bases. The CDR3 length is 15 residues. The germline V gene has CDR1 LNHNV and CDR2 YYDKDF (reference sequence). J gave up 5 bases and V 0 bases, and 7 bases lay outside the gene matches.

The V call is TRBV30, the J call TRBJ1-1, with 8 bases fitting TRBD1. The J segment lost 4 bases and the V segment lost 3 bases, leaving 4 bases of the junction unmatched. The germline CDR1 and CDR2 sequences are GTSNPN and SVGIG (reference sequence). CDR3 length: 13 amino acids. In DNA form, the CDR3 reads TGTGCCTGGAGAGCACAGGGGGGCACTGAAGCTTTCTTT. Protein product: CAWRAQGGTEAFF.

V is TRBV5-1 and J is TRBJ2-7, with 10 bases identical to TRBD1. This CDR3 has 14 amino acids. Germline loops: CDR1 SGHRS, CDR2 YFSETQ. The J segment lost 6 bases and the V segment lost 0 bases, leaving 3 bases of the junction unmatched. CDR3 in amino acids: CASSLAGQGFEQYF. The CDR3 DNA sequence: TGCGCCAGCAGCTTGGCGGGACAGGGGTTCGAGCAGTACTTC.

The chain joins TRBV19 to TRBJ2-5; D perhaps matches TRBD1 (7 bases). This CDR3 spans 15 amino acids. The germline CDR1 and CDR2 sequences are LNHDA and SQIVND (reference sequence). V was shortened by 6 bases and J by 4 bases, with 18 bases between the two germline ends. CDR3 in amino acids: CASREGALVGETQYF. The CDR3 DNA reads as TGTGCCAGTAGGGAGGGGGCCCTCGTGGGAGAGACCCAGTACTTC.

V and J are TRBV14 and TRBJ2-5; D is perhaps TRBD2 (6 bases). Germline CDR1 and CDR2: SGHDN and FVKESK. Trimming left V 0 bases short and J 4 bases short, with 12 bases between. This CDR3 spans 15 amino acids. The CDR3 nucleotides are TGTGCCAGCAGCCAAGAATGGAGGGGAGGAGAGACCCAGTACTTC. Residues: CASSQEWRGGETQYF. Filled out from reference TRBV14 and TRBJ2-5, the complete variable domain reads EAGVTQFPSHSVIEKGQTVTLRCDPISGHDNLYWYRRVMGKEIKFLLHFVKESKQDESGMPNNRFLAERTGGTYSTLKVQPAELEDSGVYFCASSQEWRGGETQYFGPGTRLLVL.

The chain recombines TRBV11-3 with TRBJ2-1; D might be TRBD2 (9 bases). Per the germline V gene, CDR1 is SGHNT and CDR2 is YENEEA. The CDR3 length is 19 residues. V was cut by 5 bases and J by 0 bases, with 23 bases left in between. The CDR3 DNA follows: TGTGCCAGCAGCGAGACAGGGGTTAGCGGGAGCCACTCCTACAATGAGCAGTTCTTC. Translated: CASSETGVSGSHSYNEQFF.

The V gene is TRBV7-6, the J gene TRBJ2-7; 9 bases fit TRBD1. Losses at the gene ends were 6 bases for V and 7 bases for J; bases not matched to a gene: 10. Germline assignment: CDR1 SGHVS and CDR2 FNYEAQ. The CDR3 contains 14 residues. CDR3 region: CASRAGTGIDEQYF. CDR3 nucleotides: TGTGCCAGCAGAGCCGGGACAGGGATAGATGAGCAGTACTTC.

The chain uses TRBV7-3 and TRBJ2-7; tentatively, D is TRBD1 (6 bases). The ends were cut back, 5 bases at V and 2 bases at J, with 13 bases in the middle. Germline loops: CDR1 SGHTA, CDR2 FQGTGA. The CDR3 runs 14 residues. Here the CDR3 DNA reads TGTGCCAGCAGCGAAGGGGGAAACACCTACGAGCAGTACTTC. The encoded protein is CASSEGGNTYEQYF.

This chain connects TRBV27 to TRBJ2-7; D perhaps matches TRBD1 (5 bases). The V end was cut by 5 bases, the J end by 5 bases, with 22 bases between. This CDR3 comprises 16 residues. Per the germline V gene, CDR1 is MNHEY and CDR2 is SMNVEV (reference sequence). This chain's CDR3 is CASSNRDSHRLNEQYF. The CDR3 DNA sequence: TGTGCCAGCAGTAACCGAGACAGCCACCGTCTGAACGAGCAGTACTTC.

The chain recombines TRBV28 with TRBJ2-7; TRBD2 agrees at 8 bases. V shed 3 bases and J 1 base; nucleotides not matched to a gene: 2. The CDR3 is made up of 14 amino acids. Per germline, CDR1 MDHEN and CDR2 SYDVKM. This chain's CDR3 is CASSFGLASYEQYF. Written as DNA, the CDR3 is TGTGCCAGCAGTTTCGGACTAGCATCCTACGAGCAGTACTTC.

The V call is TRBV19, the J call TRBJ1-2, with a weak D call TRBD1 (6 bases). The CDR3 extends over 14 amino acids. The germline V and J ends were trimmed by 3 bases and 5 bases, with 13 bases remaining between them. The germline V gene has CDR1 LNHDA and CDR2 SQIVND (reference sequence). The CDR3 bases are TGTGCCAGTAGTATTGGAACAGGGCTGTATGGCTACACCTTC. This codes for CASSIGTGLYGYTF.

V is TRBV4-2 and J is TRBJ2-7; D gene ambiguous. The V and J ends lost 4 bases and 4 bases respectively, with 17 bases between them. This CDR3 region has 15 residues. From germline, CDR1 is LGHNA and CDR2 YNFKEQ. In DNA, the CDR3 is TGTGCCAGCAGCCCCATGCTTTCGGTTTCGTACGAGCAGTACTTC. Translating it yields CASSPMLSVSYEQYF.

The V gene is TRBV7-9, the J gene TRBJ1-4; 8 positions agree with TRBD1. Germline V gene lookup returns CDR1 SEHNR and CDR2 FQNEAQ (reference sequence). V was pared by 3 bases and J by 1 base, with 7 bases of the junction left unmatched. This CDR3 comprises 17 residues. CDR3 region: CASSLGTGGGTNEKLFF. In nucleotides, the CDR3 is TGTGCCAGCAGCTTGGGGACAGGCGGTGGAACTAATGAAAAACTGTTTTTT.

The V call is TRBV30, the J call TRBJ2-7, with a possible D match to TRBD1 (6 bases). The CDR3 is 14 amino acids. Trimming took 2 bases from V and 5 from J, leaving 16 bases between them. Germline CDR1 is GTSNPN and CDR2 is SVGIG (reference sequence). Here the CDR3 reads CAWSRTVQGHEQYF. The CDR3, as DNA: TGTGCCTGGAGTCGGACTGTACAGGGCCACGAGCAGTACTTC.

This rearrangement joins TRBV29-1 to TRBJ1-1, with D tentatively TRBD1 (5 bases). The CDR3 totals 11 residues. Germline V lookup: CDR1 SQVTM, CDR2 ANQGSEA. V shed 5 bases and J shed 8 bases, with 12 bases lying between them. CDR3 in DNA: TGCAGCGTTAAATCAGGGAACGAAGCTTTCTTT. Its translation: CSVKSGNEAFF. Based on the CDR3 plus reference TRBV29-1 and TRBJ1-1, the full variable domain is SAVISQKPSRDICQRGTSLTIQCQVDSQVTMMFWYRQQPGQSLTLIATANQGSEATYESGFVIDKFPISRPNLTFSTLTVSNMSPEDSSIYLCSVKSGNEAFFGQGTRLTVV.

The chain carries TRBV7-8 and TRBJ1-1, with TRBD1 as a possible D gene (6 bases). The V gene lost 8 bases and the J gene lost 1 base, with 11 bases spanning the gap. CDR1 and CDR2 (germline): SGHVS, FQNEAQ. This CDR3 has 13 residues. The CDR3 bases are TGTGCCAGCGGAGACAGGACGAACACTGAAGCTTTCTTT. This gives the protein CASGDRTNTEAFF.

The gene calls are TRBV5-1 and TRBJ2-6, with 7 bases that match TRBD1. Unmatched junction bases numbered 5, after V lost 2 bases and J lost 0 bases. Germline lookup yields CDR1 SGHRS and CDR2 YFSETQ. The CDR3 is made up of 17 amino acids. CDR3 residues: CASSFATGPSGANVLTF. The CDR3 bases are TGCGCCAGCAGCTTCGCGACAGGGCCCTCTGGGGCCAACGTCCTGACTTTC.

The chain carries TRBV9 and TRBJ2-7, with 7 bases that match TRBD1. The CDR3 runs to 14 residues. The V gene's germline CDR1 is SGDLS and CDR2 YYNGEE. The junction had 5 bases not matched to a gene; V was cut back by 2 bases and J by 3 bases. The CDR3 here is CASSVGQPYYEQYF. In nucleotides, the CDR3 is TGTGCCAGCAGCGTGGGACAGCCGTACTACGAGCAGTACTTC.

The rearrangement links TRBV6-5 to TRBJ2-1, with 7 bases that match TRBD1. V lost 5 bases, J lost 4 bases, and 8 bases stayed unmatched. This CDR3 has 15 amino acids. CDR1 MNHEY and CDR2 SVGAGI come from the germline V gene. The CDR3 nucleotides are TGTGCCAGCAGTCGACCGGGACAGATATACAATGAGCAGTTCTTC. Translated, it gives CASSRPGQIYNEQFF.

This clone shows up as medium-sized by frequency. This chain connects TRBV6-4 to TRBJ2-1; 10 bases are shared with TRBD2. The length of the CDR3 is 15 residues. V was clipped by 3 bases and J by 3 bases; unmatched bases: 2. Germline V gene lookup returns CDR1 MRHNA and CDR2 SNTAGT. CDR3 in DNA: TGTGCCAGCAGTGAGTCTAGCGGGAGCTACAATGAGCAGTTCTTC. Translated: CASSESSGSYNEQFF.